These 11 T cell receptor beta chains originate from one sample sequenced in a study of memory CD4+ T cells and cytomegalovirus serostatus. Sequencing was performed with immunoSEQ multiplex PCR; in TCRdb, only in-frame clones are kept and a portion is missing. The table has about 26,000 clones, about 80% seen once. Single viable CD3+CD4+CD8-CD45RO+ cells were sorted as the memory CD4+ T cells. The sequenced sample consisted of memory CD4+ T cells from blood. The receptor set was obtained from an adult in good health and CMV-seronegative.

The chain links TRBV11-1 to TRBJ2-7; D is ambiguous. This CDR3 spans 13 amino acids. With 3 bases removed from V and 6 bases from J, the gap between germline ends came to 12 bases. In germline, CDR1 is SGHAT, CDR2 FQDESV (reference sequence). The CDR3 protein is CASSFTHVAEQYF. CDR3 nucleotides: TGTGCCAGCAGCTTCACCCACGTCGCCGAGCAGTACTTC.

This clone has just one count. This chain joins TRBV7-9 and TRBJ2-7, with D maybe TRBD1 (5 bases). This CDR3 has 14 amino acids. The germline V and J ends were trimmed by 1 base and 5 bases, with 12 bases remaining between them. Germline CDR1 is SEHNR and CDR2 is FQNEAQ (reference sequence). The CDR3: CASSLDFEQDEQYF. CDR3 bases: TGTGCCAGCAGCTTAGACTTCGAACAGGACGAGCAGTACTTC.

This clone was observed a handful of times. This sequence joins TRBV9 and TRBJ2-2; D is possibly TRBD1 (5 bases). The length of the CDR3 is 14 residues. V was cut by 3 bases and J by 0 bases, with 6 bases left in between. The germline V gene has CDR1 SGDLS and CDR2 YYNGEE. This CDR3 reads CASSGGSNTGELFF. The DNA of the CDR3 is TGTGCCAGCAGCGGGGGCTCGAACACCGGGGAGCTGTTTTTT.

The chain uses TRBV5-4 and TRBJ1-2, with TRBD1 as a possible D gene (6 bases). The CDR3 covers 16 residues. The V end was cut by 2 bases, the J end by 0 bases, with 14 bases between. CDR1 and CDR2 (germline): SGHNT, YYREEE (reference sequence). DNA for the CDR3: TGTGCCAGCAGCTTAGGACAAGACAGGACTAACTATGGCTACACCTTC. Its protein is CASSLGQDRTNYGYTF.

The sample holds one count of this clone. The CDR3: CSVDRANTEAFF. As DNA, the CDR3 is TGCAGCGTTGATCGGGCGAACACTGAAGCTTTCTTT. This rearrangement joins TRBV29-1 to TRBJ1-1; D is unresolved. The CDR3 totals 12 residues. V was pared by 3 bases and J by 1 base, with 6 bases between. Germline CDR1 reads SQVTM; CDR2 reads ANQGSEA.

The chain has TRBV19 and TRBJ1-1; no definite D call. With 8 bases removed from V and 1 base from J, the gap between germline ends came to 11 bases. The CDR3 is 13 residues long. Germline values: CDR1 LNHDA, CDR2 SQIVND (reference sequence). CDR3 coding DNA: TGTGCCAGTTTACATACAACGAACACTGAAGCTTTCTTT. This translates into CASLHTTNTEAFF.

The J gene is TRBJ2-2, the V gene TRBV4-3, with D possibly called TRBD1 or TRBD2 (5 bases each). V lost 4 bases and J lost 4, with 13 bases in between. CDR3 length: 15 amino acids. The germline V gene encodes CDR1 LGHNA and CDR2 YSLEER. This CDR3 reads CASSPTGTGTGELFF. The CDR3 DNA reads as TGCGCCAGCAGCCCAACTGGGACCGGCACCGGGGAGCTGTTTTTT.

The chain joins TRBV7-2 to TRBJ2-7; D call uncertain. V dropped 1 base and J dropped 0 bases, with 7 bases sitting between them. Germline lookup yields CDR1 SGHTA and CDR2 FQGNSA. CDR3 length equals 14 residues. The CDR3 DNA sequence: TGTGCCAGCAGCTTAGGGCCCAGCTCCTACGAGCAGTACTTC. Translating it yields CASSLGPSSYEQYF.

The J gene is TRBJ2-3, the V gene TRBV7-9, with D possibly being TRBD2 (6 bases). The germline gives CDR1 SEHNR, CDR2 FQNEAQ (reference sequence). Trimming removed 5 bases at V and 5 bases at J, with 14 bases between. This CDR3 has 14 residues. The CDR3 nucleotides read TGTGCCAGCAGCAGAGGGACTGCGGAAGATACGCAGTATTTT. It encodes CASSRGTAEDTQYF. The variable domain in full, with the rest retrieved from reference TRBV7-9 and TRBJ2-3, is DTGVSQNPRHKITKRGQNVTFRCDPISEHNRLYWYRQTLGQGPEFLTYFQNEAQLEKSRLLSDRFSAERPKGSFSTLEIQRTEQGDSAMYLCASSRGTAEDTQYFGPGTRLTVL.

The chain joins TRBV19 to TRBJ1-2; tentative D call: TRBD1 (6 bases). This CDR3 has 14 amino acids. Germline V gives CDR1 LNHDA, CDR2 SQIVND (reference sequence). V lost 7 bases and J lost 3, with 15 bases in between. CDR3 amino acids: CASTPQGLYYGYTF. CDR3 sequence (DNA): TGTGCCAGTACCCCACAGGGACTATACTATGGCTACACCTTC.

The chain is built from TRBV5-1 and TRBJ1-1; the match to TRBD1 covers 8 bases. Germline V gene lookup returns CDR1 SGHRS and CDR2 YFSETQ. This CDR3 is 14 amino acids long. J gave up 1 base and V 4 bases, and 3 bases lay outside the gene matches. The DNA for the CDR3 is TGCGCCAGCAGCCCCGGGACAGGGAACACTGAAGCTTTCTTT. Protein sequence: CASSPGTGNTEAFF.